This passage covers 17 T cell receptor beta chains from one sample sequenced in a study of vaccination effects on CD4 cells after COVID-19. The culture ran for roughly ten days before CD4+ T cells were isolated. Subjects were given two BNT162b2 or mRNA-1273 vaccine doses. Antigens of these TCRs are unknown. Profiled with immunoSEQ multiplex PCR; TCRdb holds only in-frame clones, not every one. The table records approximately 57,000 clones, about 78% of them present only once. Here the sequenced sample was CD4+ T cells from PBMCs cultured without peptide, taken after COVID-19 vaccination. These receptors were collected from a human donor who received a COVID-19 vaccine.

V is TRBV28 and J is TRBJ2-5, with a tentative D call TRBD2 (6 bases). V was shortened by 4 bases and J by 7 bases, with 22 bases between the two germline ends. CDR1 and CDR2 from the germline V gene are MDHEN and SYDVKM. The CDR3 length is 16 residues. The CDR3 protein is CASSSPELARLGTQYF. CDR3 nucleotide sequence: TGTGCCAGCAGTTCCCCAGAGCTAGCGCGTCTCGGGACCCAGTACTTC.

The V and J genes are TRBV15 and TRBJ1-6; D remains unclear. CDR1 and CDR2 (germline): LNHNV, YYDKDF (reference sequence). Trimming shortened V by 0 bases and J by 3 bases, and 9 bases separated the two germline ends. The length of the CDR3 is 16 residues. The CDR3 DNA follows: TGTGCCACCAGCAGAGATAAGAACAGCTATAATTCACCCCTCCACTTT. Protein: CATSRDKNSYNSPLHF.

J is TRBJ2-7 and V is TRBV7-8, with 13 bases that match TRBD2. The CDR3 contains 18 residues. Germline V gene sequence: CDR1 SGHVS, CDR2 FQNEAQ. With 5 bases clipped from V and 1 base from J, the junction kept 11 bases outside the gene matches. The CDR3 sequence is CASSGRTSGGVSSYEQYF. CDR3 nucleotides: TGTGCCAGCAGCGGTCGGACTAGCGGGGGTGTTTCATCCTACGAGCAGTACTTC.

CDR3 loop: CASSQGWLSWAETQYF. DNA for the CDR3: TGTGCCAGCAGCCAGGGGTGGCTTTCCTGGGCGGAGACCCAGTACTTC. The rearrangement joins TRBV14 to TRBJ2-5; D call uncertain. V was trimmed by 3 bases and J by 5 bases, leaving 19 bases between them. The CDR3 consists of 16 residues. Germline-derived CDR1 and CDR2 are SGHDN and FVKESK.

The chain couples TRBV28 to TRBJ1-4; TRBD1 might be the D (6 bases). Trimming took off 5 bases at V and 10 bases at J, with 11 bases between the two ends. From germline, CDR1 is MDHEN and CDR2 SYDVKM. The CDR3 is made up of 12 amino acids. This chain's CDR3 is CASSPPRGKLFF. CDR3 in DNA: TGTGCCAGCAGTCCTCCCAGGGGAAAACTGTTTTTT. Full variable domain (missing parts from reference TRBV28 and TRBJ1-4): DVKVTQSSRYLVKRTGEKVFLECVQDMDHENMFWYRQDPGLGLRLIYFSYDVKMKEKGDIPEGYSVSREKKERFSLILESASTNQTSMYLCASSPPRGKLFFGSGTQLSVL.

In this sample, this clone turned up a few times. The CDR3 nucleotides read TGTGCCTGGAGTGCGACAGGGGTGAACACTGAAGCTTTCTTT. Translating it yields CAWSATGVNTEAFF. The chain has TRBV30 and TRBJ1-1; 8 bases agree with TRBD1. The CDR3 runs to 14 residues. Germline CDR1 is GTSNPN and CDR2 is SVGIG (reference sequence). Unmatched junction bases numbered 1, after V lost 1 base and J lost 0 bases.

V usage is TRBV15 and J usage is TRBJ2-5; 8 bases fit TRBD1. The germline V gene encodes CDR1 LNHNV and CDR2 YYDKDF (reference sequence). The V gene end was trimmed by 5 bases and the J gene end by 6 bases; junction bases not matched to a gene: 11. CDR3 length equals 15 residues. CDR3 loop: CATSSQYTGGKTQYF. DNA for the CDR3: TGTGCCACCAGCTCGCAATATACAGGGGGGAAGACCCAGTACTTC.

The chain is built from TRBV3-1 (or the pseudogene TRBV3-2) and TRBJ2-2; the match to TRBD1 covers 7 bases. V dropped 1 base and J dropped 4; count of bases not matched to a gene: 6. CDR3 length equals 16 residues. Germline V lookup: CDR1 LGHDT, CDR2 YNNKEL (reference sequence). The DNA of the CDR3 is TGTGCCAGCAGCCAAGGAGGCAAGGGGGCCACCGGGGAGCTGTTTTTT. Amino acids: CASSQGGKGATGELFF.

V gene TRBV3-1 (or the pseudogene TRBV3-2) combines with J gene TRBJ1-3, with D possibly matching TRBD1 (5 bases). CDR1 and CDR2 from the germline V gene are LGHDT and YNNKEL (reference sequence). The CDR3 runs 13 residues. V lost 3 bases, J lost 5 bases, and 8 bases lay in between. For the CDR3, the DNA is TGTGCCAGCAGCCATCAGGGTAGAAACACCATATATTTT. It yields the protein CASSHQGRNTIYF.

The chain combines TRBV7-9 with TRBJ1-2; 7 bases map to TRBD1. The V and J ends lost 0 bases and 5 bases, in that order; junction bases with no gene match: 0. CDR1 is SEHNR, CDR2 FQNEAQ, per germline (reference sequence). The CDR3 loop spans 13 amino acids. CDR3 bases: TGTGCCAGCAGCTTAGCACAGGGGTATGGCTACACCTTC. Translated, it gives CASSLAQGYGYTF. The whole variable domain, remainder taken from reference TRBV7-9 and TRBJ1-2, is DTGVSQNPRHKITKRGQNVTFRCDPISEHNRLYWYRQTLGQGPEFLTYFQNEAQLEKSRLLSDRFSAERPKGSFSTLEIQRTEQGDSAMYLCASSLAQGYGYTFGSGTRLTVV.

The chain joins TRBV5-6 to TRBJ1-4; TRBD1 might be the D (5 bases). Trimming removed 4 bases at V and 5 bases at J, with 15 bases between. CDR1 and CDR2 from the germline V gene are SGHDT and YYEEEE. The CDR3 consists of 15 residues. CDR3 DNA sequence: TGTGCCAGCAGCGCCTTGGCAGGGTCGAATGAAAAACTGTTTTTT. The encoded protein is CASSALAGSNEKLFF.

The chain uses TRBV30 and TRBJ2-7; 7 bases line up with TRBD2. V dropped 2 bases and J dropped 2; count of bases not matched to a gene: 3. Germline lookup yields CDR1 GTSNPN and CDR2 SVGIG (reference sequence). CDR3 length: 13 amino acids. The CDR3 DNA sequence: TGTGCCTGGAGTATTGGACTAGCCTACGAGCAGTACTTC. Its translation: CAWSIGLAYEQYF.

V and J are TRBV5-5 and TRBJ2-5, with 12 bases aligning to TRBD2. V gave up 2 bases and J gave up 5 bases; unmatched junction bases: 10. The CDR3 has 17 amino acids. Germline CDR1 is SGHKS and CDR2 is YYEKEE (reference sequence). CDR3 loop: CASSFNPSGGAHETQYF. CDR3 in DNA: TGTGCCAGCAGCTTTAATCCTAGCGGGGGGGCTCATGAGACCCAGTACTTC.

The chain has TRBV19 and TRBJ1-3; maybe TRBD1 (5 bases). Trimming left V 7 bases short and J 2 bases short, with 12 bases between. CDR3 length: 14 amino acids. Germline CDR1 reads LNHDA; CDR2 reads SQIVND (reference sequence). CDR3 nucleotides: TGTGCCAGTAACTTTTGGGGGACTGGAAACACCATATATTTT. Translated, it gives CASNFWGTGNTIYF.

The V and J genes are TRBV5-4 and TRBJ2-2; a weak D match, TRBD2 (5 bases). The V end was cut by 5 bases, the J end by 1 base, with 9 bases between. Germline V CDR1 and CDR2: SGHNT, YYREEE (reference sequence). The CDR3 length is 14 residues. The CDR3 spells CASSLDLNTGELFF. DNA for the CDR3: TGTGCCAGCAGTCTGGACTTGAACACCGGGGAGCTGTTTTTT.

This chain links TRBV7-9 with TRBJ1-1, with a tentative D call TRBD1 (5 bases). The CDR3 contains 15 residues. From germline, CDR1 is SEHNR and CDR2 FQNEAQ (reference sequence). Trimming took 6 bases from V and 0 from J, leaving 14 bases between them. This CDR3 reads CASSLEGTLNTEAFF. Written as DNA, the CDR3 is TGTGCCAGCAGTCTAGAGGGGACGTTGAACACTGAAGCTTTCTTT. The variable domain in full, completed from reference TRBV7-9 and TRBJ1-1, reads DTGVSQNPRHKITKRGQNVTFRCDPISEHNRLYWYRQTLGQGPEFLTYFQNEAQLEKSRLLSDRFSAERPKGSFSTLEIQRTEQGDSAMYLCASSLEGTLNTEAFFGQGTRLTVV.

This chain uses TRBV23-1 with TRBJ2-7, with a weak D call TRBD2 (6 bases). TRBV23-1 is given ORF status, its function remaining uncertain. V was clipped by 8 bases and J by 0 bases, with 11 bases between them. The CDR3 is made up of 13 amino acids. This CDR3 is CASRRRVSYEQYF. In DNA, the CDR3 is TGCGCCAGCCGAAGGAGGGTCTCCTACGAGCAGTACTTC.